The 25 T cell receptor beta chains presented below share a single source sample, sequenced in a study of T-cell memory formation after mild COVID-19. From the 5' RACE reads, TCRdb called clonotypes with MiXCR, one entry per CDR3 protein. The sample holds about 340,000 distinct CDR3 sequences, approximately 13% seen once. Sequencing was performed on PBMCs or a T cell subset sorted from them (not recorded which). These TCRs come from a man between 18 and 29 years old who had mild COVID-19 (a few samples of this study predate the infection). Cell type and time point are not known.

The chain joins TRBV4-1 to TRBJ2-7, with 7 bases aligning to TRBD1. This CDR3 is built from 15 residues. CDR1 MGHRA and CDR2 YSYEKL come from the germline V gene. V was pared by 4 bases and J by 3 bases, with 9 bases of the junction left unmatched. CDR3 coding DNA: TGCGCCAGCAGCCCCCGGGCGCAGGGGGACTACGAGCAGTACTTC. Residues: CASSPRAQGDYEQYF.

This clonotype was observed a few times. The chain joins TRBV12-3 or TRBV12-4 to TRBJ2-7; D is undetermined. V lost 2 bases and J lost 6, with 11 bases in between. The CDR3 is 13 residues long. CDR3 amino acids: CASSLLEVGEQYF. The CDR3 bases are TGTGCCAGCAGTTTACTAGAGGTCGGCGAGCAGTACTTC.

The genes are TRBV5-8 and TRBJ1-1; D not certain. Between the trimmed V and J ends, which lost 5 bases and 5 bases, there was a span of 10 bases. Germline-derived CDR1 and CDR2 are SGHTS and YDEGEE. The CDR3 loop spans 12 amino acids. CDR3 amino acids: CASRPGRTEAFF. In nucleotides, the CDR3 is TGTGCCAGCAGACCCGGTAGGACTGAAGCTTTCTTT. Filled out from reference TRBV5-8 and TRBJ1-1, the complete variable domain reads EAGVTQSPTHLIKTRGQQATLRCSPISGHTSVYWYQQALGLGLQFLLWYDEGEERNRGNFPPRFSGRQFPNYSSELNVNALELEDSALYLCASRPGRTEAFFGQGTRLTVV.

This chain links TRBV4-2 with TRBJ2-3; the match to TRBD2 covers 9 bases. In germline, CDR1 is LGHNA, CDR2 YNFKEQ. The CDR3 spans 15 residues. The trim removed 1 base at V and 2 bases at J, leaving 1 base unmatched. This CDR3 is CASSQGGGDTDTQYF. CDR3 nucleotide sequence: TGTGCCAGCAGCCAAGGCGGGGGGGACACAGATACGCAGTATTTT.

V and J are TRBV5-1 and TRBJ2-5, with 7 bases lining up with TRBD2. Unmatched junction bases numbered 10, after V lost 8 bases and J lost 0 bases. From germline, CDR1 is SGHRS and CDR2 YFSETQ. The CDR3 covers 15 residues. Here the CDR3 DNA reads TGCGCCAGTTCCCCCTTTGCGGGGGACCAAGAGACCCAGTACTTC. Translating gives CASSPFAGDQETQYF.

This clonotype came up many times. The chain uses TRBV12-3 or TRBV12-4 and TRBJ1-1; D perhaps matches TRBD1 (5 bases). The germline V and J ends were trimmed by 0 bases and 9 bases, with 17 bases remaining between them. This CDR3 is 15 amino acids long. Here the CDR3 DNA reads TGTGCCAGCAGTTTAGCGGGGCAGGGTGAGGCCAAAGCTTTCTTT. Translating it yields CASSLAGQGEAKAFF.

V gene TRBV11-3 combines with J gene TRBJ2-1; 13 bases match TRBD2. This CDR3 is 16 amino acids long. Losses at the gene ends were 1 base for V and 5 bases for J; bases not matched to a gene: 2. Germline V gene sequence: CDR1 SGHNT, CDR2 YENEEA. The CDR3 DNA sequence: TGTGCCAGCAGCTTAGGGACTAGCGGGGGAAACAATGAGCAGTTCTTC. Residues: CASSLGTSGGNNEQFF.

The chain employs TRBV9 and TRBJ1-4; TRBD1 aligns across 8 bases. The CDR3 runs 18 residues. Looked up from germline, CDR1 is SGDLS and CDR2 is YYNGEE. Trimming took 5 bases from V and 3 from J; bases not matched to a gene: 15. CDR3 nucleotide sequence: TGTGCCAGCAGTCCTAGAGGAGGGGACAGGACGCCTAATGAAAAACTGTTTTTT. This translates into CASSPRGGDRTPNEKLFF.

V gene TRBV7-9 combines with J gene TRBJ2-7, with TRBD1 matching over 8 bases. This CDR3 comprises 15 residues. The trim removed 4 bases at V and 1 base at J, leaving 6 bases unmatched. Germline values: CDR1 SEHNR, CDR2 FQNEAQ (reference sequence). The CDR3 DNA sequence: TGTGCCAGCAGCTGGGGGGACAGGCGGTCCTACGAGCAGTACGTC. This codes for CASSWGDRRSYEQYV.

The table lists this clonotype with a few counts. The chain recombines TRBV6-6 with TRBJ2-7; 9 bases fit TRBD2. Trimming took 5 bases from V and 3 from J; bases not matched to a gene: 8. The CDR3 loop spans 15 amino acids. Germline CDR1 is MNHNY and CDR2 is SVGAGI (reference sequence). The CDR3 reads CASSAAGGPLYEQYV. DNA of the CDR3: TGTGCCAGCAGTGCTGCGGGGGGGCCCCTCTACGAGCAGTACGTC.

The chain recombines TRBV4-1 with TRBJ1-4; D uncertain. The V gene's germline CDR1 is MGHRA and CDR2 YSYEKL. This CDR3 has 15 amino acids. V was shortened by 5 bases and J by 7 bases, with 17 bases between the two germline ends. CDR3 in DNA: TGCGCCAGCAGCAAAGGACCCGGAGAGAGTGAAAAACTGTTTTTT. This encodes CASSKGPGESEKLFF.

J is TRBJ2-7 and V is TRBV6-1; perhaps TRBD2 as D (6 bases). This CDR3 contains 14 residues. CDR1 is MNHNS, CDR2 SASEGT, per germline. V gave up 2 bases and J gave up 2 bases, with 10 bases separating them. The CDR3 sequence is CASSELRGTYEQYV. The CDR3 nucleotides read TGTGCCAGCAGTGAATTGCGGGGTACCTACGAGCAGTACGTC.

V gene TRBV5-1 combines with J gene TRBJ2-2, with D perhaps TRBD2 (6 bases). The germline V gene has CDR1 SGHRS and CDR2 YFSETQ. The CDR3 sequence is 16 residues long. Between the trimmed V and J ends, which lost 6 bases and 0 bases, there was a span of 15 bases. CDR3 protein: CASNEGPGANTGELFF. The CDR3 DNA is TGCGCCAGCAACGAAGGACCGGGGGCGAACACCGGGGAGCTGTTTTTT.

This clonotype was picked up a small number of times. DNA for the CDR3: TGCGCCAGCAGCTTGGAACTGATCGTCGGGGAGCAGTTCTTC. Translated, it gives CASSLELIVGEQFF. V usage is TRBV5-1 and J usage is TRBJ2-1; no definite D call. CDR3 length equals 14 residues. Germline-derived CDR1 and CDR2 are SGHRS and YFSETQ. Deletions cut 0 bases from V and 10 bases from J, with 14 bases between. The whole variable domain, filled in from reference TRBV5-1 and TRBJ2-1, reads KAGVTQTPRYLIKTRGQQVTLSCSPISGHRSVSWYQQTPGQGLQFLFEYFSETQRNKGNFPGRFSGRQFSNSRSEMNVSTLELGDSALYLCASSLELIVGEQFFGPGTRLTVL.

This clonotype was observed a few times. The chain joins TRBV7-7 to TRBJ2-2, with 10 positions matching TRBD1. This CDR3 is 14 amino acids long. The germline V gene has CDR1 SSHAT and CDR2 FNYEAQ (reference sequence). The CDR3 sequence: CARGDRGNTGELFF. Written as DNA, the CDR3 is TGTGCTAGAGGGGACAGGGGGAACACCGGGGAGCTGTTTTTT.

This chain connects TRBV19 to TRBJ2-1, with 10 bases aligning to TRBD1. The ends lost 1 base at V and 2 bases at J; junction bases unmatched: 5. This CDR3 contains 17 residues. CDR1 and CDR2 (germline): LNHDA, SQIVND (reference sequence). DNA of the CDR3: TGTGCCAGTAGTATAGCCTCGGGACAGGGGCCCTACAATGAGCAGTTCTTC. Its protein is CASSIASGQGPYNEQFF.

In its sample, this clonotype was seen a few times. V usage is TRBV20-1 and J usage is TRBJ1-2; 9 bases match TRBD1. V dropped 5 bases and J dropped 3; count of bases not matched to a gene: 4. The germline CDR1 and CDR2 sequences are DFQATT and SNEGSKA (reference sequence). This CDR3 comprises 13 residues. This CDR3 is CSAQDRGDYGYTF. As DNA, the CDR3 is TGCAGTGCTCAGGACAGGGGAGACTATGGCTACACCTTC.

This clonotype has only a few counts. The genes are TRBV2 and TRBJ2-2; D not resolved. Trimming shortened V by 2 bases and J by 2 bases, and 3 bases separated the two germline ends. The CDR3 has 13 residues. Germline V gene sequence: CDR1 SNHLY, CDR2 FYNNEI. Written as DNA, the CDR3 is TGTGCCAGCAGTGAAAGCAACACCGGGGAGCTGTTTTTT. Amino acids: CASSESNTGELFF.

This clonotype was detected ten times or more. V gene TRBV7-2 combines with J gene TRBJ2-5, with TRBD2 matching over 13 bases. After removal of 3 bases from V and 5 bases from J, the junction contained 3 bases not matched to a gene. The CDR3 is made up of 15 amino acids. From germline, CDR1 is SGHTA and CDR2 FQGNSA. The CDR3 DNA follows: TGTGCCAGCAGCTTCGGACTAGCGGGGGTGGAGACCCAGTACTTC. Amino acids: CASSFGLAGVETQYF.

The rearrangement uses TRBV29-1 and TRBJ2-3; D is uncertain. From germline, CDR1 is SQVTM and CDR2 ANQGSEA. V lost 1 base and J lost 0, with 14 bases in between. This CDR3 contains 16 residues. The CDR3 DNA is TGCAGCGTTGAAGGCGGTGACACTACTAGCACAGATACGCAGTATTTT. Encoded protein: CSVEGGDTTSTDTQYF.

This clonotype has just a few counts. The chain carries TRBV29-1 and TRBJ1-1, with unresolved D. With 6 bases removed from V and 2 bases from J, the gap between germline ends came to 13 bases. Per germline, CDR1 SQVTM and CDR2 ANQGSEA. The CDR3 consists of 13 residues. The CDR3 reads CSVHGEPNTEAFF. CDR3 sequence (DNA): TGCAGCGTGCATGGGGAGCCCAACACTGAAGCTTTCTTT.

This clonotype was seen many times. This chain connects TRBV7-8 to TRBJ2-3; D not certain. V shed 2 bases and J shed 9 bases, with 15 bases lying between them. This CDR3 is built from 14 residues. CDR1 and CDR2 from the germline V gene are SGHVS and FQNEAQ. CDR3 sequence: CASSLNPTTSTQYF. The CDR3 DNA is TGTGCCAGCAGCTTAAACCCGACGACATCGACGCAGTATTTT. Full variable domain (rest looked up from reference TRBV7-8 and TRBJ2-3): GAGVSQSPRYKVAKRGQDVALRCDPISGHVSLFWYQQALGQGPEFLTYFQNEAQLDKSGLPSDRFFAERPEGSVSTLKIQRTQQEDSAVYLCASSLNPTTSTQYFGPGTRLTVL.

J is TRBJ1-1 and V is TRBV6-2 or TRBV6-3; D gene ambiguous. The CDR3 totals 11 residues. V was cut by 1 base and J by 6 bases, with 3 bases left in between. Germline values: CDR1 MNHEY, CDR2 SVGEGT. CDR3 in amino acids: CASSYFPEAFF. The CDR3 bases are TGTGCCAGCAGTTACTTCCCTGAAGCTTTCTTT.

This clonotype appeared many times. V is TRBV5-5 and J is TRBJ2-5, with D perhaps being TRBD1 or TRBD2 (5 bases each). CDR1 is SGHKS, CDR2 YYEKEE, per germline (reference sequence). The CDR3 runs to 13 residues. With 0 bases removed from V and 3 bases from J, the gap between germline ends came to 6 bases. The CDR3 DNA is TGTGCCAGCAGCTTGGGGGGGAAAGAGACCCAGTACTTC. Protein product: CASSLGGKETQYF.

There are many counts of this clonotype. J is TRBJ2-5 and V is TRBV10-2; D uncertain. V was clipped by 3 bases and J by 0 bases, with 8 bases between them. The CDR3 loop spans 14 amino acids. From germline, CDR1 is WSHSY and CDR2 SAAADI. This CDR3 reads CASSDLPHQETQYF. As DNA, the CDR3 is TGCGCCAGCAGTGATTTACCCCACCAAGAGACCCAGTACTTC.